Listed here are 2 T cell receptor beta chains from one sample, sequenced in a study of T cells in Graves' hyperthyroidism and ophthalmopathy. There were TCR beta CDR3 regions amplified from RNA transcripts. The HTBI primer set served for first-round RT-PCR of the TCR CDR3. TCRdb reprocessed the multiplex PCR reads with MiXCR, giving one entry per CDR3 protein. The sample has some 500,000 distinct CDR3 sequences; roughly a quarter are singletons. Sequenced sample: blood. The source of these receptors is a woman in her twenties or thirties with Graves' ophthalmopathy.

This clonotype was recorded at least ten times. The V and J genes are TRBV6-5 and TRBJ2-7; D may be TRBD2 (7 bases). The CDR3 length is 14 residues. V was clipped by 9 bases and J by 3 bases, with 18 bases between them. Germline CDR1 and CDR2: MNHEY and SVGAGI. The CDR3 protein is CASSRGAPLYEQYF. As DNA, the CDR3 is TGTGCCAGTAGTCGGGGGGCCCCCCTCTACGAGCAGTACTTC.

This clonotype was detected ten times or more. V gene TRBV12-3 or TRBV12-4 combines with J gene TRBJ1-2; D is unresolved. Trimming shortened V by 6 bases and J by 3 bases, and 14 bases separated the two germline ends. CDR3 size: 14 residues. The CDR3 coding sequence is TGTGCCAGCAGGGGGATATCGGCCCACTATGGCTACACCTTC. Its translation is CASRGISAHYGYTF.